This T cell receptor (beta chain) comes out of a study of blood T cell repertoires in COVID-19 (dated by TCRdb to 2018 to 2021). The study in broad terms: Collaborator samples came from the United States, Italy and Spain and covered acute and convalescent phases of COVID-19. The prospective study material was composed of cDNA or gDNA derived from T cells, B-cell-depleted T cells, or PBMCs. The dataset comprised deeply sampled blood TCRbeta repertoires from subjects exposed to, actively infected with, or recovered from COVID-19. The repertoires were made available in a free public database intended to serve as a resource for research on the immune response to SARS-CoV-2. Samples were obtained from the ongoing ImmuneRACE study (first 160 participants) and from 1,200 or so subjects provided by 6 global collaborators. A de-identified subject ID, COVID-19 status, age in years and sex were almost always included in the sample metadata. Where HLA class I and class II types were available, the types were taken from metadata supplied by the sample provider, not from assay-based typing. Study-level results and caveats: Clinical and demographic metadata were provided uncurated, with the amount varying by source and participant.

This clone appeared a single time. No cognate antigen has been identified for it. Base qualities are missing; no much larger clone stands one base away. V and J are trimmed by 4 bases and 4 bases, and the gene matches miss 8 bases of the junction. Based on the germline V gene (reference sequence), the CDR1 and CDR2 sequences are SGHNT and YYREEE. The CDR3 starts with the cysteine, ends with the phenylalanine, and has 16 residues. The read is trimmed to its CDR3 DNA, 48 bases read in frame from base 1. TCRbeta CDR3 regions were amplified from genomic DNA by means of the immunoSEQ Assay, a bias-controlled multiplex PCR. The authors processed their data as follows. The number of nucleated cells in each sample was estimated from the amplification of reference gene primers within the assay. To quantify the absolute abundance of each unique TCRbeta CDR3 rearrangement, sequence reads were collapsed and filtered. For each sample, productive Simpson clonality was calculated as the square root of Simpson's diversity index over productive rearrangements. TCRdb mirrors the immuneACCESS table, restricted to in-frame sequences. Some clones are absent from its copies; in checked studies, under half trace to an unresolved V gene, and the reason for the others is unknown. From that table come the V and J calls and clone size; the DNA was used to work out D and trimming. This sample lists 90,000 or so clones; about 87% were detected once. Together, the top ten hold 1.1% of the sample.

Each collaborating institution followed its own protocols to collect whole blood in K2EDTA tubes. For TCRbeta analysis, collaborators shipped samples in one of three forms: frozen whole blood, isolated PBMCs, or DNA extracted from either of those sample types. This TCR came from a human donor in a cohort sampled during active COVID-19. The sequencing input was peripheral blood. The rearrangement combines TRBV5-4 with TRBJ2-1; 10 central bases correspond to TRBD1. The CDR3 is CASSTGQGSMYNEQFF. In nucleotides, the sequence is TGTGCCAGCAGCACGGGACAGGGGAGCATGTACAATGAGCAGTTCTTC.